A single sample is the source of the 25 T cell receptor beta chains below, sequenced in a study of neurological immune-mediated disorders. Via MiXCR, TCRdb re-called the 5' RACE reads, giving one row per CDR3 protein. This sample has about 84,000 distinct CDR3 sequences, with 10% found just once. Source material: PBMCs. These receptors were taken from a man in his forties in good health.

This clonotype was recorded many times. CDR3 amino acids: CASSLPSGASTDTQYF. The CDR3 DNA reads as TGCGCCAGCAGCTTGCCTAGCGGGGCTAGCACAGATACGCAGTATTTT. This chain joins TRBV5-1 and TRBJ2-3; 9 positions match TRBD2. CDR1 SGHRS and CDR2 YFSETQ come from the germline V gene. V lost 1 base and J lost 0; bases outside the gene matches: 3. The CDR3 length is 16 residues.

This clonotype showed up many times. J is TRBJ2-5 and V is TRBV5-1, with D possibly being TRBD2 (6 bases). This CDR3 contains 16 residues. The germline V and J ends were trimmed by 2 bases and 4 bases, with 18 bases remaining between them. Germline loops: CDR1 SGHRS, CDR2 YFSETQ. The CDR3 spells CASSLVNSNGGETQYF. The CDR3 nucleotides are TGCGCCAGCAGCTTAGTTAATTCTAACGGGGGAGAGACCCAGTACTTC.

This clonotype was observed at least ten times. This chain joins TRBV6-1 and TRBJ2-7; TRBD2 matches at 14 bases. CDR1 is MNHNS and CDR2 is SASEGT in the germline V gene. The CDR3 totals 15 residues. J was trimmed by 5 bases and V by 4 bases; bases with no gene match: 4. The CDR3 DNA reads TGTGCCAGCAGTGCGACTAGCGGGGGGGCGGACGAGCAGTACTTC. Translating gives CASSATSGGADEQYF.

This clonotype occurred many times. A junction boundary mismatches the germline segment, possibly from a read error. In DNA, the CDR3 is TGTGCCAGCAGTTTAGCGCTGGGGGTCCCTTTCTTC. Translated, it gives CASSLALGVPFF. This chain links TRBV12-3 or TRBV12-4 with TRBJ1-2; D might be TRBD1 (5 bases). This CDR3 comprises 12 residues.

This clonotype was counted at least ten times. Compared with germline, one end of the junction differs, possibly owing to a read error. The chain recombines TRBV5-1 with TRBJ1-3; TRBD1 aligns across 9 bases. Germline V CDR1 and CDR2: SGHRS, YFSETQ. The CDR3 loop spans 16 amino acids. The CDR3 nucleotides are TGCGCCAGCAGCTCGGCCCCGGGACAGGGCAGAAACGCCATATATTTT. Its protein is CASSSAPGQGRNAIYF.

This clonotype was seen repeatedly, ten times or more. This rearrangement joins TRBV11-2 to TRBJ1-1; weak D call: TRBD1 (5 bases). Germline V lookup: CDR1 SGHAT, CDR2 FQNNGV. V gave up 5 bases and J gave up 5 bases, with 21 bases separating them. The CDR3 sequence is 16 residues long. The CDR3 reads CASSTPWVQWGTEAFF. As DNA, the CDR3 is TGTGCCAGCAGCACGCCTTGGGTACAGTGGGGGACTGAAGCTTTCTTT.

This clonotype was detected many times. The CDR3 is CASSHGRSTRYNEQFF. DNA for the CDR3: TGTGCCAGCAGCCACGGACGCTCGACTAGATACAATGAGCAGTTCTTC. The chain uses TRBV4-2 and TRBJ2-1; a weak D match, TRBD2 (6 bases). Per germline, CDR1 LGHNA and CDR2 YNFKEQ. The CDR3 contains 16 residues. Trimming shortened V by 3 bases and J by 4 bases, and 16 bases separated the two germline ends.

In this sample, this clonotype turned up many times. The chain recombines TRBV2 with TRBJ2-1, with 7 nucleotides matching TRBD2. Germline V gives CDR1 SNHLY, CDR2 FYNNEI. The J segment lost 7 bases and the V segment lost 7 bases, leaving 10 bases of the junction unmatched. The CDR3 spans 14 residues. The CDR3 loop reads CASMEGGGGNEQFF. The CDR3 DNA reads TGTGCCAGCATGGAGGGCGGGGGAGGGAATGAGCAGTTCTTC.

This clonotype was seen many times. The chain combines TRBV27 with TRBJ2-2; D is undetermined. With 6 bases removed from V and 7 bases from J, the gap between germline ends came to 9 bases. CDR1 MNHEY and CDR2 SMNVEV come from the germline V gene (reference sequence). This CDR3 has 12 amino acids. The CDR3 here is CASSPLYGELFF. CDR3 coding DNA: TGTGCCAGCAGCCCTTTGTACGGGGAGCTGTTTTTT.

This clonotype was picked up many times. The chain couples TRBV5-1 to TRBJ2-3; TRBD2 agrees at 10 bases. Per germline, CDR1 SGHRS and CDR2 YFSETQ. There are 15 residues in the CDR3. The V segment lost 4 bases and the J segment 4 bases; nucleotides outside the gene matches: 6. Here the CDR3 reads CASSPTSGSADTQYF. CDR3 DNA: TGCGCCAGCAGCCCGACTAGCGGGTCCGCAGATACGCAGTATTTT.

The V call is TRBV5-1, the J call TRBJ1-5; D may be TRBD1 (6 bases). V was pared by 0 bases and J by 2 bases, with 6 bases between. The CDR3 is 14 amino acids. CDR1 and CDR2 from the germline V gene are SGHRS and YFSETQ. The CDR3 bases are TGCGCCAGCAGCTTGGCAGGGGGCAATCAGCCCCAGCATTTT. Translation gives CASSLAGGNQPQHF.

This clonotype has at least ten counts. V and J are TRBV7-2 and TRBJ2-5; 11 bases align to TRBD2. CDR3 length equals 14 residues. V shed 5 bases and J 3 bases; nucleotides not matched to a gene: 2. Looked up from germline, CDR1 is SGHTA and CDR2 is FQGNSA. CDR3 in DNA: TGTGCCAGCAGCCAACTAGCGGGGGAAGAGACCCAGTACTTC. Its translation: CASSQLAGEETQYF.

This clonotype was recorded many times. The V call is TRBV5-5, the J call TRBJ2-7; TRBD2 aligns across 11 bases. The V gene end was trimmed by 4 bases and the J gene end by 5 bases; junction bases not matched to a gene: 11. Germline V CDR1 and CDR2: SGHKS, YYEKEE (reference sequence). This CDR3 is 16 amino acids long. CDR3 region: CASSPDLTSGTHEQYF. The CDR3 DNA reads TGTGCCAGCAGCCCCGATCTGACTAGCGGGACCCACGAGCAGTACTTC.

This clonotype has at least ten counts. The V gene is TRBV9, the J gene TRBJ2-7; 11 bases match TRBD2. In germline, CDR1 is SGDLS, CDR2 YYNGEE. This CDR3 contains 15 residues. V was clipped by 3 bases and J by 2 bases; unmatched bases: 4. This chain's CDR3 is CASSGSTSGAYEQYF. The DNA for the CDR3 is TGTGCCAGCAGCGGGTCGACTAGCGGGGCCTACGAGCAGTACTTC.

This clonotype was counted many times. The rearrangement joins TRBV6-5 to TRBJ2-1, with 7 bases lining up with TRBD2. Germline V gives CDR1 MNHEY, CDR2 SVGAGI. The CDR3 totals 16 residues. The V and J ends lost 5 bases and 4 bases, in that order; junction bases with no gene match: 11. The CDR3 loop reads CASSKLAPILYNEQFF. The CDR3 DNA sequence: TGTGCCAGCAGTAAACTAGCGCCCATCCTGTACAATGAGCAGTTCTTC.

This clonotype was detected ten times or more. J is TRBJ2-1 and V is TRBV21-1; the DNA was not compared with TRBD2, the D call given in the table. TRBV21-1 is reported as a pseudogene. The CDR3 sequence is 16 residues long. The CDR3 is CASSKGFRQGSGEQFF. The CDR3 region has the DNA TGTGCCAGCAGCAAAGGATTTCGGCAGGGTAGCGGTGAGCAGTTCTTC.

This clonotype was recorded at least ten times. J is TRBJ1-2 and V is TRBV7-2, with 7 bases lining up with TRBD1. This CDR3 region has 14 residues. The ends lost 2 bases at V and 8 bases at J; junction bases unmatched: 8. Germline lookup yields CDR1 SGHTA and CDR2 FQGNSA. For the CDR3, the DNA is TGTGCCAGCAGCTTAAACAGGGGCAAGGAGGGCTACACCTTC. Encoded protein: CASSLNRGKEGYTF.

Regarding this clonotype: The junction departs from germline at one end; a sequencing error may be responsible. The rearrangement links TRBV30 to TRBJ2-2; the D gene is possibly TRBD2 (5 bases). The germline CDR1 and CDR2 sequences are GTSNPN and SVGIG (reference sequence). CDR3 size: 14 residues. The CDR3 bases are TGTGCCTGGAGTTTGGGAACCGTGGCCGGGGAGATGTTTTTT. It is translated as CAWSLGTVAGEMFF.

In this sample, this clonotype turned up many times. The rearrangement links TRBV28 to TRBJ2-7; D unclear. Trimming cost V 6 bases and J 7 bases, with 13 bases left between them. The CDR3 extends over 12 amino acids. In germline, CDR1 is MDHEN, CDR2 SYDVKM. The CDR3, as DNA: TGTGCCAGCAGCACTCTAGTGAAGGAGCAGTACTTC. Its protein is CASSTLVKEQYF.

This clonotype was seen many times. The chain uses TRBV9 and TRBJ2-3; 8 nucleotides match TRBD2. Trimming took 2 bases from V and 6 from J; bases not matched to a gene: 8. The CDR3 runs to 15 residues. CDR1 SGDLS and CDR2 YYNGEE come from the germline V gene. In DNA, the CDR3 is TGTGCCAGCAGCGTTAGCGGGGACCCCTTGGATACGCAGTATTTT. Translating gives CASSVSGDPLDTQYF.

As concerns this clonotype: At one end, the junction sequence differs from germline, possibly due to a read error. V and J are TRBV2 and TRBJ2-1; TRBD2 agrees at 13 bases. The CDR3 runs to 15 residues. Germline loops: CDR1 SNHLY, CDR2 FYNNEI. The CDR3 DNA follows: TGTGCCAGCACCCTGGGACTAGCGGGATCCGCGGAGCAGATCTTC. Its protein is CASTLGLAGSAEQIF.

This clonotype appeared many times. Given a much more abundant clone one base away, this may be a read error. CDR3 nucleotide sequence: TGTGCCATCAGTCCGCAGTGTTACGAGCAGTACTTC. This encodes CAISPQCYEQYF. The chain links TRBV10-3 to TRBJ2-7; no firm D call. V lost 5 bases, J lost 4 bases, and 9 bases lay in between. Germline V gene lookup returns CDR1 ENHRY and CDR2 SYGVKD. The CDR3 has 12 amino acids.

This clonotype was counted ten times or more. The chain has TRBV20-1 and TRBJ2-3; 7 nucleotides agree with TRBD2. Germline trimming cut 3 bases from V and 6 bases from J; bases unmatched to any gene: 9. CDR1 and CDR2 from the germline V gene are DFQATT and SNEGSKA (reference sequence). The CDR3 has 14 amino acids. The CDR3 region is CSASTPVAGDTQYF. The CDR3 region has the DNA TGCAGTGCTAGTACGCCCGTAGCGGGTGATACGCAGTATTTT.

This clonotype was counted ten times or more. The chain joins TRBV6-2 or TRBV6-3 to TRBJ1-1; D gene uncertain. The length of the CDR3 is 16 residues. V lost 4 bases to trimming and J lost 3 bases, with 18 bases between them. The V gene's germline CDR1 is MNHEY and CDR2 SVGEGT. This CDR3 reads CASSSPPGWTHTEAFF. CDR3 bases: TGTGCCAGCAGTTCCCCGCCTGGGTGGACTCACACTGAAGCTTTCTTT.

This clonotype was counted ten times or more. The chain combines TRBV6-7 with TRBJ2-7, with 8 positions matching TRBD2. TRBV6-7 is treated as an ORF (open reading frame) with a function not yet certain. V dropped 6 bases and J dropped 4; count of bases not matched to a gene: 11. The CDR3 spans 15 residues. For the CDR3, the DNA is TGTGCCAGCAGCTCTTGCGGGGGGCCAGGGTACGAGCAGTACTTC. It yields the protein CASSSCGGPGYEQYF.